Shown below are 14 T cell receptor beta chains from a single sample sequenced in a study of blood T cell repertoires in COVID-19. TCRdb's table, derived via immunoSEQ multiplex PCR, lists solely in-frame clones and lacks some. The top ten hold around 5% of the sample, which has 40,000 to 55,000 clones, 85% to 95% seen once. The sequencing input was peripheral blood. These receptors were collected from a human donor in a cohort sampled during active COVID-19.

This chain connects TRBV6-5 to TRBJ2-5; weak D call: TRBD2 (5 bases). CDR1 is MNHEY and CDR2 is SVGAGI in the germline V gene. This CDR3 region has 13 residues. Trimming took off 4 bases at V and 0 bases at J, with 6 bases between the two ends. As DNA, the CDR3 is TGTGCCAGCAGTTTGGACTACCAAGAGACCCAGTACTTC. Amino acid sequence: CASSLDYQETQYF.

The chain links TRBV18 to TRBJ1-6; possibly TRBD1 for D (6 bases). Per germline, CDR1 KGHSH and CDR2 LQKENI. This CDR3 has 14 amino acids. V was clipped by 6 bases and J by 8 bases, with 14 bases between them. This CDR3 is CASSRTVGDSPLHF. For the CDR3, the DNA is TGTGCCAGCTCCAGGACAGTTGGGGATTCACCCCTCCACTTT.

This clone was recorded once. The chain employs TRBV9 and TRBJ2-1; D perhaps matches TRBD2 (5 bases). Germline V gives CDR1 SGDLS, CDR2 YYNGEE. The germline V and J ends were trimmed by 1 base and 8 bases, with 10 bases remaining between them. CDR3 length: 13 amino acids. The CDR3 nucleotides are TGTGCCAGCAGCGTACAACCTAGCTATGAGCAGTTCTTC. This codes for CASSVQPSYEQFF.

V is TRBV14 and J is TRBJ1-4, with 7 bases identical to TRBD1. Germline V gene data show CDR1 as SGHDN and CDR2 as FVKESK. The V segment lost 9 bases and the J segment 8 bases; nucleotides outside the gene matches: 6. The CDR3 is 12 residues long. As DNA, the CDR3 is TGTGCCAGACAGGGGTTGGACGAAAAACTGTTTTTT. Protein sequence: CARQGLDEKLFF.

The chain links TRBV4-1 to TRBJ2-7; a possible D gene is TRBD1 (5 bases). V lost 0 bases and J 6 bases, leaving 15 bases between the germline ends. This CDR3 has 15 residues. The germline CDR1 and CDR2 sequences are MGHRA and YSYEKL. The CDR3 bases are TGCGCCAGCAGCCAAGATGGGGCCGCTCCCCGCGAGCAGTACTTC. Its translation is CASSQDGAAPREQYF.

The V and J genes are TRBV10-3 and TRBJ2-7; TRBD1 is a possible D gene (5 bases). The CDR3 spans 13 residues. Germline V gives CDR1 ENHRY, CDR2 SYGVKD. V was cut by 2 bases and J by 2 bases, with 7 bases left in between. The CDR3 nucleotides read TGTGCCATCAGTGAGCAGGGCGCCTACGAGCAGTACTTC. The encoded protein is CAISEQGAYEQYF.

The chain has TRBV7-9 and TRBJ2-2; the D gene is possibly TRBD1 (6 bases). V was trimmed by 11 bases and J by 6 bases, leaving 22 bases between them. This CDR3 spans 15 amino acids. Germline assignment: CDR1 SEHNR and CDR2 FQNEAQ (reference sequence). CDR3 DNA: TGTGCCTTTACAGGCGGGCAGGGGTTTCCCGGGGAGCTGTTTTTT. Translated: CAFTGGQGFPGELFF.

The chain employs TRBV25-1 and TRBJ1-1; 10 bases fit TRBD1. Germline V gives CDR1 MGHDK, CDR2 SYGVNS. J lost 4 bases, V lost 6 bases, and 5 bases had no gene match. This CDR3 is built from 14 residues. CDR3 in DNA: TGTGCCAGCAGAGACAGGGGGCTGGGCACTGAAGCTTTCTTT. This translates into CASRDRGLGTEAFF.

The gene calls are TRBV18 and TRBJ2-3, with a weak D call TRBD1 (5 bases). This CDR3 has 14 amino acids. Trimming took 3 bases from V and 3 from J, leaving 10 bases between them. The germline V gene has CDR1 KGHSH and CDR2 LQKENI. CDR3 sequence: CASSPTGSTDTQYF. The DNA of the CDR3 is TGTGCCAGCTCACCCACAGGCAGTACAGATACGCAGTATTTT. The full variable domain, completed using reference TRBV18 and TRBJ2-3, is NAGVMQNPRHLVRRRGQEARLRCSPMKGHSHVYWYRQLPEEGLKFMVYLQKENIIDESGMPKERFSAEFPKEGPSILRIQQVVRGDSAAYFCASSPTGSTDTQYFGPGTRLTVL.

V gene TRBV7-2 combines with J gene TRBJ2-1; 10 bases fit TRBD1. V shed 5 bases, J shed 6 bases, and the junction held 7 bases outside the gene matches. Germline V gives CDR1 SGHTA, CDR2 FQGNSA. There are 15 residues in the CDR3. In nucleotides, the CDR3 is TGTGCCAGCAGCCGCGAGGGGACAGGGGTCAATGAGCAGTTCTTC. It specifies CASSREGTGVNEQFF.

This chain joins TRBV28 and TRBJ1-6, with D unresolved. Germline loops: CDR1 MDHEN, CDR2 SYDVKM. The CDR3 spans 15 residues. V lost 3 bases and J lost 7, with 13 bases in between. The CDR3 region has the DNA TGTGCCAGCAGTTTGTTGGGCCTCCTCAATTCACCCCTCCACTTT. Its translation is CASSLLGLLNSPLHF.

The V and J genes are TRBV7-3 and TRBJ2-3; 7 bases line up with TRBD1. This CDR3 is built from 15 residues. The junction had 1 base not matched to a gene; V was cut back by 0 bases and J by 1 base. The germline CDR1 and CDR2 sequences are SGHTA and FQGTGA. CDR3 protein: CASSLTTGGTDTQYF. CDR3 coding DNA: TGTGCCAGCAGCTTAACTACAGGGGGCACAGATACGCAGTATTTT.

This chain connects TRBV3-1 (or the pseudogene TRBV3-2) to TRBJ2-5; no clear D. V dropped 0 bases and J dropped 5 bases, with 13 bases sitting between them. The CDR3 contains 15 residues. Germline V CDR1 and CDR2: LGHDT, YNNKEL (reference sequence). CDR3 loop: CASSQDRLVMETQYF. The DNA for the CDR3 is TGTGCCAGCAGCCAAGACCGGTTGGTCATGGAGACCCAGTACTTC.

J is TRBJ1-3 and V is TRBV7-2; D might be TRBD1 (6 bases). The CDR3 loop spans 14 amino acids. The germline CDR1 and CDR2 sequences are SGHTA and FQGNSA. Deletions cut 5 bases from V and 0 bases from J, with 8 bases between. Here the CDR3 DNA reads TGTGCCAGCAGCCGCAGGGGCTCTGGAAACACCATATATTTT. The encoded protein is CASSRRGSGNTIYF. Together with reference TRBV7-2 and TRBJ1-3, the CDR3 gives the full variable domain: GAGVSQSPSNKVTEKGKDVELRCDPISGHTALYWYRQSLGQGLEFLIYFQGNSAPDKSGLPSDRFSAERTGGSVSTLTIQRTQQEDSAVYLCASSRRGSGNTIYFGEGSWLTVV.